This T cell receptor beta chain was identified during a study of T-cell reconstitution after alpha-beta-depleted transplantation in children (dated by TCRdb to the mid-2010s). General notes on the study: Using TCR repertoire profiling, the study followed T-cell immune reconstitution in a quantitative way in children after TCRalphabeta/CD19-depleted allogeneic hematopoietic cell transplantation.

Between the V and J ends, shortened by 0 bases and 3 bases respectively, the junction contains 12 bases. Inclusive of the bounding cysteine and phenylalanine, the CDR3 is 15 residues long. The CDR3 DNA has 45 bases and is translated from base 1. According to the germline V gene, CDR1 reads LGHNA and CDR2 reads YSLEER. General findings and caveats noted by the study authors: Over the following months the frequencies of hyperexpanded clones went down, and after one year T-cell counts and TCRbeta diversity were mostly credited to newly produced T cells. Apparently early alphabetaT-cell count recovery about two months after transplant reportedly relied on only several hundred rapidly expanded clones derived from non-depleted graft cells. In some patients, the high TCRbeta diversity seen at day 60 was put down to recipient T cells and intrathymic progenitors that had survived conditioning.

Libraries were made using PCR. TCRdb names Illumina HiSeq 2500 as the instrument used. To normalize quantification of the TCRbeta repertoire, the TCR libraries were built with molecular barcoding that relied on unique molecular identifiers. TCRdb redid the processing of the public reads, applying fastp at Q25 and MiXCR, and retained in-frame beta chains. Every entry covers one CDR3 protein and lists the most common genes and DNA from its rows. The sample contains about 980,000 distinct CDR3 sequences, roughly 29% of them found a single time. The ten largest clones take up roughly 28% of the sample. Taken with the paper, the label for treatment or condition translates to: allogeneic hematopoietic cell transplantation with graft depleted of TCRalphabeta T cells and CD19 B cells. Transplant recipients were children who received TCRalphabeta/CD19-depleted allogeneic hematopoietic cell grafts. As to this clonotype: No antigen is known for it. No qualities accompany the bases; no much larger clone lies one base away.

The V gene is TRBV4-3 and the J gene is TRBJ2-7; the D gene is possibly TRBD1 or TRBD2, each agreeing over 5 bases. This sequence was found in a boy under three years old who had a stem cell transplant for SCID, so the T cells may come from the graft donor. The sequences come from PBMCs, mostly from graft donor cells, collected 360 days after TCRalphabeta/CD19-depleted stem cell transplant. The DNA sequence follows: TGCGCCAGCAGCCAAGATAGAGGGGATAGCTACGAGCAGTACTTC. Its coded protein is CASSQDRGDSYEQYF.